This T cell receptor beta chain stems from a study of PD-L1 blockade in urothelial cancer. The table came from immunoSEQ multiplex PCR; TCRdb's copy has only in-frame clones and leaves some out. The profile shows 20,000 to 30,000 clones, 75% to 90% of them singletons. CDR3 length equals 12 residues. V shed 8 bases and J shed 14 bases, with 18 bases lying between them. CDR1 and CDR2 (germline): SGHTA, FQGNSA. This chain uses TRBV7-2 with TRBJ1-4; D is possibly TRBD1 (5 bases). The receptor comes from a man between 60 and 70 years old with urothelial cancer. Sample: PBMCs, taken around atezolizumab (anti-PD-L1) treatment. The chain's CDR3 is CASGTSGARLFF. The CDR3 bases are TGTGCCAGCGGGACGTCGGGAGCTAGGCTGTTTTTT.